Below, 26 T cell receptor beta chains from the same sample are listed, as sequenced in a study of neoadjuvant nivolumab and ipilimumab in lung cancer. Libraries were prepared by immunoSEQ multiplex PCR; TCRdb keeps only in-frame clonotypes and omits some of them. Among some 10,000 clones listed, 70% to 80% were seen once. Sequences were derived from tumor tissue, sampled after neoadjuvant nivolumab, alone or with ipilimumab, at or shortly before surgery. These receptors originate from an adult with non-small cell lung cancer. Some clones in this sample may be carry-over from other donors' samples.

This rearrangement joins TRBV6-5 to TRBJ1-5; possibly TRBD1 for D (5 bases). CDR1 and CDR2 (germline): MNHEY, SVGAGI. This CDR3 region has 14 residues. Trimming pared 5 bases from V and 3 bases from J, leaving 11 bases between. The CDR3 nucleotides read TGTGCCAGCAGTCCTGTGGGGGACAATCAGCCCCAGCATTTT. This gives the protein CASSPVGDNQPQHF.

The chain links TRBV11-3 to TRBJ1-1, with a possible D match to TRBD1 (6 bases). The CDR3 is 15 amino acids. The germline gives CDR1 SGHNT, CDR2 YENEEA. The V end lost 2 bases, the J end lost 5 bases, and 15 bases lay between the germline ends. The CDR3 sequence: CASSLPQGERTEAFF. In DNA form, the CDR3 reads TGTGCCAGCAGCTTACCACAGGGTGAACGGACTGAAGCTTTCTTT.

The gene calls are TRBV18 and TRBJ2-7; the D gene could be TRBD1 or TRBD2 (5 bases each). Trimming took off 3 bases at V and 5 bases at J, with 20 bases between the two ends. The CDR3 has 16 amino acids. Germline CDR1 reads KGHSH; CDR2 reads LQKENI. The DNA for the CDR3 is TGTGCCAGCTCACCCGCCCGCAGGGTGGGAGACCACGAGCAGTACTTC. Amino acid sequence: CASSPARRVGDHEQYF.

This chain uses TRBV18 with TRBJ1-2, with D possibly matching TRBD1 (5 bases). The ends were cut back, 3 bases at V and 8 bases at J, with 10 bases in the middle. CDR1 is KGHSH, CDR2 LQKENI, per germline. The CDR3 is 12 residues long. In DNA, the CDR3 is TGTGCCAGCTCACCGGAAAAGGGGGGCTACACCTTC. Its translation: CASSPEKGGYTF. The full variable domain, completed using reference TRBV18 and TRBJ1-2, is NAGVMQNPRHLVRRRGQEARLRCSPMKGHSHVYWYRQLPEEGLKFMVYLQKENIIDESGMPKERFSAEFPKEGPSILRIQQVVRGDSAAYFCASSPEKGGYTFGSGTRLTVV.

This rearrangement joins TRBV6-1 to TRBJ1-6; 10 bases fit TRBD1. Trimming removed 5 bases from V and 10 bases from J; junction bases left unmatched: 5. CDR1 and CDR2 (germline): MNHNS, SASEGT. This CDR3 region has 14 residues. CDR3 residues: CASSWTGGESPLHF. CDR3 DNA sequence: TGTGCCAGCAGTTGGACAGGGGGTGAATCACCCCTCCACTTT.

The rearrangement uses TRBV4-1 and TRBJ2-7; D could derive from TRBD1 or TRBD2 (5 bases each). The CDR3 sequence is 17 residues long. Germline CDR1 and CDR2: MGHRA and YSYEKL. V lost 3 bases, J lost 1 base, and 19 bases lay in between. The CDR3 sequence: CASSQFQGVISSYEQYF. Written as DNA, the CDR3 is TGCGCCAGCAGCCAGTTTCAGGGAGTTATAAGTTCCTACGAGCAGTACTTC.

The V gene is TRBV2, the J gene TRBJ2-2; D is ambiguous. V was trimmed by 2 bases and J by 4 bases, leaving 14 bases between them. This CDR3 is 16 amino acids long. Germline CDR1 SNHLY, CDR2 FYNNEI. CDR3 sequence reads: CASSERARVSTGELFF. CDR3 DNA: TGTGCCAGCAGTGAAAGGGCTAGAGTAAGCACCGGGGAGCTGTTTTTT. The whole variable domain, remainder taken from reference TRBV2 and TRBJ2-2, is EPEVTQTPSHQVTQMGQEVILRCVPISNHLYFYWYRQILGQKVEFLVSFYNNEISEKSEIFDDQFSVERPDGSNFTLKIRSTKLEDSAMYFCASSERARVSTGELFFGEGSRLTVL.

The chain joins TRBV9 to TRBJ2-2, with 11 bases identical to TRBD2. The CDR3 runs 17 residues. The V segment lost 4 bases and the J segment 4 bases; nucleotides outside the gene matches: 9. Germline V gene lookup returns CDR1 SGDLS and CDR2 YYNGEE. CDR3 DNA sequence: TGTGCCAGCAGCCCTTATGCTAGCGGGGGGAGCACCGGGGAGCTGTTTTTT. Protein product: CASSPYASGGSTGELFF.

The V and J genes are TRBV15 and TRBJ1-5; D not certain. Germline V gene data show CDR1 as LNHNV and CDR2 as YYDKDF (reference sequence). The CDR3 has 14 residues. V was clipped by 3 bases and J by 6 bases, with 12 bases between them. The CDR3 spells CATSSGSGGQPQHF. In DNA, the CDR3 is TGTGCCACCAGCAGCGGGTCGGGCGGTCAGCCCCAGCATTTT.

This clone was observed a single time. This chain joins TRBV18 and TRBJ1-2, with 8 bases aligning to TRBD1. J was trimmed by 2 bases and V by 3 bases; bases with no gene match: 2. CDR3 size: 14 residues. Per the germline V gene, CDR1 is KGHSH and CDR2 is LQKENI. The CDR3 nucleotides are TGTGCCAGCTCACCGGGACAGGCGAACTATGGCTACACCTTC. Translation gives CASSPGQANYGYTF.

V gene TRBV30 combines with J gene TRBJ1-5; 9 bases are shared with TRBD1. V lost 3 bases, J lost 3 bases, and 6 bases stayed unmatched. The length of the CDR3 is 15 residues. Germline lookup yields CDR1 GTSNPN and CDR2 SVGIG (reference sequence). CDR3 sequence: CAWRTGGATNQPQHF. The CDR3 bases are TGTGCCTGGAGAACAGGGGGCGCGACCAATCAGCCCCAGCATTTT.

This clone was recorded only once. The chain links TRBV18 to TRBJ1-4, with D unclear. The germline V gene has CDR1 KGHSH and CDR2 LQKENI. Deletions cut 2 bases from V and 2 bases from J, with 9 bases between. The CDR3 runs 15 residues. CDR3: CASSPGSGTNEKLFF. CDR3 nucleotides: TGTGCCAGCTCACCAGGTTCGGGGACTAATGAAAAACTGTTTTTT.

This clone has more than one count but fewer than ten. The genes are TRBV18 and TRBJ2-5; D unclear. Germline V gives CDR1 KGHSH, CDR2 LQKENI. The CDR3 contains 14 residues. V was trimmed by 4 bases and J by 0 bases, leaving 9 bases between them. The CDR3 sequence: CASSQTSNQETQYF. Written as DNA, the CDR3 is TGTGCCAGCTCACAAACCTCAAACCAAGAGACCCAGTACTTC.

This rearrangement joins TRBV4-2 to TRBJ2-7; 13 bases are shared with TRBD2. CDR1 LGHNA and CDR2 YNFKEQ come from the germline V gene. This CDR3 has 17 residues. Trimming took 1 base from V and 4 from J; bases not matched to a gene: 7. The CDR3 DNA reads TGTGCCAGCAGCCAAGGTGTAGGACTAGCGGGGGTATACGAGCAGTACTTC. Translated: CASSQGVGLAGVYEQYF.

A few counts support this clone. V is TRBV2 and J is TRBJ2-7, with D perhaps matching TRBD1 or TRBD2 (5 bases each). Trimming cost V 3 bases and J 4 bases, with 16 bases left between them. The CDR3 extends over 15 amino acids. Germline V CDR1 and CDR2: SNHLY, FYNNEI. This CDR3 is CASSDRDPFWYEQYF. CDR3 nucleotide sequence: TGTGCCAGCAGTGACCGGGACCCCTTTTGGTACGAGCAGTACTTC.

This chain's CDR3 is CASSDRLSSYEQYF. CDR3 DNA sequence: TGCGCCAGCAGTGATAGACTGAGCTCCTACGAGCAGTACTTC. V and J are TRBV10-2 and TRBJ2-7; D gene ambiguous. Trimming cost V 3 bases and J 0 bases, with 9 bases left between them. CDR3 size: 14 residues. The germline V gene has CDR1 WSHSY and CDR2 SAAADI.

The gene calls are TRBV6-1 and TRBJ2-5; 12 bases agree with TRBD1. Germline assignment: CDR1 MNHNS and CDR2 SASEGT. The V and J ends lost 3 bases and 8 bases, in that order; junction bases with no gene match: 7. The CDR3 runs 15 residues. CDR3 residues: CASSDGDRGQGTQYF. The CDR3 DNA follows: TGTGCCAGCAGTGATGGGGACAGGGGGCAAGGAACCCAGTACTTC.

The chain carries TRBV5-4 and TRBJ2-3, with 10 bases matching TRBD2. The CDR3 covers 17 residues. Germline V gene lookup returns CDR1 SGHNT and CDR2 YYREEE (reference sequence). V lost 0 bases and J lost 3; bases outside the gene matches: 7. CDR3 nucleotide sequence: TGTGCCAGCAGCTTGGGAGGAGCTAGCGGGGGTACAGATACGCAGTATTTT. As protein: CASSLGGASGGTDTQYF.

The V gene is TRBV6-6, the J gene TRBJ1-2, with a tentative D call TRBD1 (5 bases). V was pared by 1 base and J by 10 bases, with 16 bases between. The CDR3 totals 14 residues. Germline V gene lookup returns CDR1 MNHNY and CDR2 SVGAGI (reference sequence). CDR3 sequence (DNA): TGTGCCAGCAGTTACTTTTCAGGGCTCGATGACTACACCTTC. Amino acid sequence: CASSYFSGLDDYTF.

The rearrangement uses TRBV11-3 and TRBJ2-2; D might be TRBD1 or TRBD2, each matching 5 bases. The CDR3 has 14 amino acids. Between the trimmed V and J ends, which lost 4 bases and 4 bases, there was a span of 10 bases. From germline, CDR1 is SGHNT and CDR2 YENEEA. In DNA, the CDR3 is TGTGCCAGCAGCTCGGGACCATCCACCGGGGAGCTGTTTTTT. It yields the protein CASSSGPSTGELFF.

This rearrangement joins TRBV4-3 to TRBJ1-4; D is possibly TRBD1 (5 bases). CDR1 is LGHNA and CDR2 is YSLEER in the germline V gene. The CDR3 loop spans 15 amino acids. V was trimmed by 4 bases and J by 7 bases, leaving 16 bases between them. This chain's CDR3 is CASSRNQGLSEKLFF. CDR3 nucleotide sequence: TGCGCCAGCAGCCGTAACCAGGGTCTTAGTGAAAAACTGTTTTTT.

The gene calls are TRBV27 and TRBJ2-7, with 8 bases aligning to TRBD2. Germline CDR1 is MNHEY and CDR2 is SMNVEV (reference sequence). J gave up 4 bases and V 1 base, and 3 bases lay outside the gene matches. The CDR3 is made up of 14 amino acids. The CDR3 DNA is TGTGCCAGCAGTTTATACGGGGGGGGATACGAGCAGTACTTC. Protein: CASSLYGGGYEQYF.

The V gene is TRBV5-1, the J gene TRBJ2-7, with 8 bases identical to TRBD1. CDR1 SGHRS and CDR2 YFSETQ come from the germline V gene. CDR3 size: 16 residues. Germline trimming cut 0 bases from V and 6 bases from J; bases unmatched to any gene: 11. The CDR3 DNA reads TGCGCCAGCAGCTTGGAGGGGCCGCGGCAGGGGGCCGAGCAGTACTTC. As protein: CASSLEGPRQGAEQYF.

This rearrangement joins TRBV5-1 to TRBJ1-6; D possibly corresponds to TRBD1 (5 bases). V was clipped by 1 base and J by 10 bases, with 12 bases between them. The length of the CDR3 is 14 residues. Germline V gene lookup returns CDR1 SGHRS and CDR2 YFSETQ. The CDR3 loop reads CASSLSDRVSPLHF. In DNA, the CDR3 is TGCGCCAGCAGCTTGTCCGACAGAGTCTCACCCCTCCACTTT. The variable domain in full, with the rest retrieved from reference TRBV5-1 and TRBJ1-6, is KAGVTQTPRYLIKTRGQQVTLSCSPISGHRSVSWYQQTPGQGLQFLFEYFSETQRNKGNFPGRFSGRQFSNSRSEMNVSTLELGDSALYLCASSLSDRVSPLHFGNGTRLTVT.

This clone was recorded once. The chain combines TRBV5-1 with TRBJ2-1; 8 bases are shared with TRBD1. Losses at the gene ends were 1 base for V and 10 bases for J; bases not matched to a gene: 10. Germline-derived CDR1 and CDR2 are SGHRS and YFSETQ. CDR3 length equals 15 residues. This CDR3 reads CASSLTGQGFREQFF. The CDR3 DNA sequence: TGCGCCAGCAGCTTGACTGGACAGGGCTTTCGGGAGCAGTTCTTC. Full variable domain (outside the CDR3, taken from reference TRBV5-1 and TRBJ2-1): KAGVTQTPRYLIKTRGQQVTLSCSPISGHRSVSWYQQTPGQGLQFLFEYFSETQRNKGNFPGRFSGRQFSNSRSEMNVSTLELGDSALYLCASSLTGQGFREQFFGPGTRLTVL.

This clone was counted once. The V gene is TRBV18, the J gene TRBJ1-2, with TRBD1 matching over 7 bases. Germline loops: CDR1 KGHSH, CDR2 LQKENI. Trimming took 6 bases from V and 2 from J; bases not matched to a gene: 12. The CDR3 is 16 amino acids. CDR3: CASSLLVGGKNYGYTF. The CDR3, as DNA: TGTGCCAGCTCCCTGTTGGTAGGGGGCAAGAACTATGGCTACACCTTC. The complete variable domain, with remaining parts taken from reference TRBV18 and TRBJ1-2, reads NAGVMQNPRHLVRRRGQEARLRCSPMKGHSHVYWYRQLPEEGLKFMVYLQKENIIDESGMPKERFSAEFPKEGPSILRIQQVVRGDSAAYFCASSLLVGGKNYGYTFGSGTRLTVV.